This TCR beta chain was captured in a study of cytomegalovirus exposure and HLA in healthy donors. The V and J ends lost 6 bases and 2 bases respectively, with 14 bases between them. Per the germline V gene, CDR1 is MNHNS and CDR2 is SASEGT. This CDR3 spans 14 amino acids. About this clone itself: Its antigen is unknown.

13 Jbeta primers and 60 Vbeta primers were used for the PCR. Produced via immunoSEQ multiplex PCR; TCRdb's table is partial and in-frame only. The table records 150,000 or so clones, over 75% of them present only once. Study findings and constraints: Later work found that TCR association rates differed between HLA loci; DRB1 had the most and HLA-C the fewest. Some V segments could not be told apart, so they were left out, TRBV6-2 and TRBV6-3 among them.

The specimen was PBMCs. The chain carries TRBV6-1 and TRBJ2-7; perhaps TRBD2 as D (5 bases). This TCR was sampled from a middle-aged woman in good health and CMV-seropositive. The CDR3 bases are TGTGCCAGCAGGCTCCAGGACGGGACCTACGAGCAGTACTTC. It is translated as CASRLQDGTYEQYF.